The clone carrying this T cell receptor (beta chain) was counted once. Trimming at V came to 6 bases and at J to 3 bases, leaving 5 bases not matched to a gene. The CDR3 has 14 residues. Per germline, CDR1 PRHDT and CDR2 FYEKMQ (reference sequence). The data are from a study of shared clonotypes between healthy human individuals. The protocol was immunoSEQ multiplex PCR, while the TCRdb copy is restricted to in-frame clones and leaves out a portion. The table has roughly 530,000 clones, 90% to 97% seen once. The sample was naive CD4+ T cells sorted from blood. This sample's subset: CD45RA+ positively selected. This receptor was obtained from a woman in her 30s in good health. The chain couples TRBV13 to TRBJ2-7; 10 bases fit TRBD1. The DNA of the CDR3 is TGTGCCAGCAGGCCGGGACAGGGGTTCTACGAGCAGTACTTC. Amino acid sequence: CASRPGQGFYEQYF.